This is a list of T cell receptor beta chains from one sample in a study of chemoradiotherapy in HPV16-positive cancers. Sequenced by immunoSEQ multiplex PCR; TCRdb stores in-frame clones only, minus some. In the table there are under 35,000 clones, 85% to 95% of which are singletons. This specimen consisted of blood, obtained from a patient who underwent chemoradiotherapy. The receptors shown here come from a human donor with HPV-associated anogenital cancer. Both conserved end residues are part of each CDR3. A D gene is named only where the DNA matches it firmly. Not all rows give a size; the values are once, few, many and, for expanded clones, a class.

cdr3_length	d_call	clone_size	v_call	j_call	cdr3_nt	cdr3_aa
16	.	.	TRBV7-9	TRBJ1-3	TGTGCCAGCAGCTTAACAGGACAGAGCTCTGGAAACACCATATATTTT	CASSLTGQSSGNTIYF
15	.	.	TRBV4-2	TRBJ1-4	TGTGCCAGCAGCCAGAAGGACGGAACTAATGAAAAACTGTTTTTT	CASSQKDGTNEKLFF
15	.	.	TRBV7-2	TRBJ2-7	TGTGCCAGCAGTCCCCGCGGGGTACAGAGTTACGAGCAGTACTTC	CASSPRGVQSYEQYF
11	.	.	TRBV28	TRBJ1-2	TGTGCCAGCAGTTCGACCTATGGCTACACCTTC	CASSSTYGYTF
12	.	.	TRBV2	TRBJ1-1	TGTGCCAGCAGTGGGGAGTACACTGAAGCTTTCTTT	CASSGEYTEAFF
17	TRBD2	.	TRBV18	TRBJ2-1	TGTGCCAGCTCACCACGTAGTCAAGCGGGGGCCCACAATGAGCAGTTCTTC	CASSPRSQAGAHNEQFF
14	.	.	TRBV4-1	TRBJ1-4	TGCGCCAGCAGCCAAGCACGGGGAGGGGAAAAACTGTTTTTT	CASSQARGGEKLFF
14	TRBD1	.	TRBV18	TRBJ2-5	TGTGCCAGCTCACGACCGGGACAGGGGGAGACCCAGTACTTC	CASSRPGQGETQYF
19	TRBD2	.	TRBV4-1	TRBJ2-1	TGCGCCAGCAGCCAAGACTTCGGGACTAGCGGGAGACTTTACAATGAGCAGTTCTTC	CASSQDFGTSGRLYNEQFF
14	TRBD1	once	TRBV19	TRBJ2-7	TGTGCCAGTAGTATAAGGGACAGGCGCCGGGAGCAGTACTTC	CASSIRDRRREQYF
14	TRBD2	.	TRBV19	TRBJ2-7	TGTGCCAGTAGTCCGCGGGGGGGCTCCTACGAGCAGTACTTC	CASSPRGGSYEQYF
13	.	.	TRBV7-3	TRBJ2-6	TGTGCCAGCAGAAGCTCTGGGGCCAACGTCCTGACTTTC	CASRSSGANVLTF
15	.	.	TRBV2	TRBJ2-3	TGTGCCAGCAGTACCGCCGGGGGGCCCGCAGATACGCAGTATTTT	CASSTAGGPADTQYF
15	TRBD2	.	TRBV29-1	TRBJ2-5	TGCAGCGTCGCCCTTGGACTAGCGAGCCAAGAGACCCAGTACTTC	CSVALGLASQETQYF
18	.	large	TRBV15	TRBJ1-1	TGTGCCACCAGCAGTCCCTCGGCGGTCGGGCTAATGAACACTGAAGCTTTCTTT	CATSSPSAVGLMNTEAFF
13	.	.	TRBV7-9	TRBJ1-4	TGTGCCAGCAGCTTGGAGCGGGGAGAAAAACTGTTTTTT	CASSLERGEKLFF
14	TRBD1	.	TRBV5-1	TRBJ1-1	TGCGCCAGCAGCTCGGGACAGCCGAACACTGAAGCTTTCTTT	CASSSGQPNTEAFF
17	TRBD1	.	TRBV14	TRBJ1-1	TGTGCCAGCAGCCAAGATCGACTGCGGGACAGGGTAACTGAAGCTTTCTTT	CASSQDRLRDRVTEAFF
17	.	.	TRBV6-1	TRBJ1-5	TGTGCCAGCAGTGAAGAGCTGGGTCGCGTCGGGTTGGCGCCCCAGCATTTT	CASSEELGRVGLAPQHF
13	TRBD1	.	TRBV6-1	TRBJ1-1	TGTGCCAGCAGGGGGACAGGGAGGACTGAAGCTTTCTTT	CASRGTGRTEAFF
13	TRBD1	.	TRBV19	TRBJ2-7	TGTGCCAGTAGTCGGACAGGGAAATACGAGCAGTACTTC	CASSRTGKYEQYF
9	.	few	TRBV19	TRBJ2-7	TGTGCCAGGATAGGGGAGCAGTACTTC	CARIGEQYF
13	.	.	TRBV11-2	TRBJ1-1	TGTGCCAGCAGAACACAGGCGAACACTGAAGCTTTCTTT	CASRTQANTEAFF
16	TRBD2	once	TRBV7-9	TRBJ2-1	TGTGCCAGCAGCGACGCCGGGACTAACCTAGGGAGTGAGCAGTTCTTC	CASSDAGTNLGSEQFF
15	.	.	TRBV18	TRBJ2-7	TGTGCCAGCTCACCTCCTGTGTCATCCGTCTACGAGCAGTACTTC	CASSPPVSSVYEQYF
15	TRBD1	.	TRBV5-6	TRBJ1-1	TGTGCCAGCAGCCGTCGGGACAGGACCAACACTGAAGCTTTCTTT	CASSRRDRTNTEAFF
14	.	.	TRBV19	TRBJ2-7	TGTGCCAGTAGTTCACGGACACGAACCTACGAGCAGTACTTC	CASSSRTRTYEQYF
14	.	.	TRBV6-5	TRBJ1-1	TGTGCCAGCAGCAGAGACAGGAGGGCCACTGAAGCTTTCTTT	CASSRDRRATEAFF
16	TRBD1	.	TRBV5-1	TRBJ2-1	TGCGCCAGCAGCTCGTTCACGGGACAGGGCTACAATGAGCAGTTCTTC	CASSSFTGQGYNEQFF
14	TRBD1	.	TRBV6-5	TRBJ2-7	TGTGCCAGCAGACTCGACAGGGTCGCCTACGAGCAGTACTTC	CASRLDRVAYEQYF
18	TRBD2	.	TRBV15	TRBJ2-1	TGTGCCACCAGCTGGGACAGGGGGACTAGCGGGAGGGCCAATGAGCAGTTCTTC	CATSWDRGTSGRANEQFF
13	.	.	TRBV5-4	TRBJ2-7	TGTGCCAGCAGCTTGGGTCCGGGTCTCGAGCAGTACTTC	CASSLGPGLEQYF
16	.	.	TRBV11-2	TRBJ1-3	TGTGCCAGCAGCGGGCCCCGGGACAATCCTGGAAACACCATATATTTT	CASSGPRDNPGNTIYF
16	TRBD1	.	TRBV6-6	TRBJ1-4	TGTGCCAGCAGTCACTCCCAGGGACAGGGTTATGAAAAACTGTTTTTT	CASSHSQGQGYEKLFF
12	TRBD1	.	TRBV29-1	TRBJ1-1	TGCAGCGCCTTAACAGGGGCCACTGAAGCTTTCTTT	CSALTGATEAFF
11	.	.	TRBV20-1	TRBJ2-5	TGCAGTGCTAGAAGTGAGAAGACCCAGTACTTC	CSARSEKTQYF
15	TRBD1	.	TRBV18	TRBJ2-5	TGTGCCAGCTCACCAACCCGGACAGGGGAAGAGACCCAGTACTTC	CASSPTRTGEETQYF
12	.	.	TRBV30	TRBJ1-4	TGTGCCTGGGAGGAAAATAATGAAAAACTGTTTTTT	CAWEENNEKLFF
13	.	.	TRBV4-2	TRBJ2-1	TGTGCCAGCGCCTCGGTGGGCTCCAATGAGCAGTTCTTC	CASASVGSNEQFF
13	.	.	TRBV7-9	TRBJ2-4	TGTGCCAGCAGCTCTTTTATTAAAAACATTCAGTACTTC	CASSSFIKNIQYF
15	TRBD1	.	TRBV7-2	TRBJ2-2	TGTGCCAGCAGTTACCGGGACAGCAAAACCGGGGAGCTGTTTTTT	CASSYRDSKTGELFF
14	.	.	TRBV9	TRBJ2-7	TGTGCCAGCAGCGTATTCGGGAGCTCCTACGAGCAGTACTTC	CASSVFGSSYEQYF
15	TRBD1	.	TRBV4-1	TRBJ2-7	TGCGCCAGCAGCCGGCCCGGGACAGGATCTTACGAGCAGTACTTC	CASSRPGTGSYEQYF
16	.	.	TRBV21-1	TRBJ2-1	TGTGCCAGCAGCTTGCAGCGGGAGAGGTCCTACAATGAGCAGTTCTTC	CASSLQRERSYNEQFF
11	.	.	TRBV9	TRBJ1-3	TGTGCCAGCAGCGTAGATAACACCATATATTTT	CASSVDNTIYF
16	.	.	TRBV7-2	TRBJ1-6	TGTGCCAGCAGCTTAGCCACACGCTCCTATAATTCACCCCTCCACTTT	CASSLATRSYNSPLHF
13	.	.	TRBV15	TRBJ2-7	TGTGCCACCAGCTGGAACTATGACTACGAGCAGTACTTC	CATSWNYDYEQYF
13	TRBD1	.	TRBV18	TRBJ2-5	TGTGCCAGCTCACCAAATATCGACAGGGGCGAGTACTTC	CASSPNIDRGEYF
14	.	.	TRBV2	TRBJ1-2	TGTGCCAGCAGGGTCGAACTAACTAACTATGGCTACACCTTC	CASRVELTNYGYTF
20	TRBD1	.	TRBV18	TRBJ2-4	TGTGCCAGCTCACTCGGACAGGGGGCTTATCGGGAAGTCGCCAAAAACATTCAGTACTTC	CASSLGQGAYREVAKNIQYF
15	.	few	TRBV18	TRBJ2-7	TGTGCCAGCTCACCAGGGGGGGCTAGCGTGAGGGAGCAGTACTTC	CASSPGGASVREQYF
12	.	few	TRBV29-1	TRBJ1-2	TGCAGCGCCACCAGGGGTACCTATGGCTACACCTTC	CSATRGTYGYTF
15	TRBD2	.	TRBV9	TRBJ2-5	TGTGCCAGCAGCGTAGGCAGCGGGGGCCCGGAGACCCAGTACTTC	CASSVGSGGPETQYF